The 2 T cell receptor beta chains given below trace back to one sample, sequenced in a study of blood T cell repertoires in COVID-19. TCRdb's copy holds only in-frame clones and misses some; the assay was immunoSEQ multiplex PCR. The repertoire holds around 68,000 clones, around 87% seen once, with less than 8% in the top ten. Sequencing was done on a sample of peripheral blood. The receptors were sampled from a man in his forties or fifties with active COVID-19.

V is TRBV14 and J is TRBJ2-3; D possibly corresponds to TRBD2 (6 bases). The germline V gene has CDR1 SGHDN and CDR2 FVKESK. The CDR3 is 16 amino acids. The V and J ends lost 0 bases and 3 bases respectively, with 13 bases between them. The CDR3 DNA is TGTGCCAGCAGCCAAGATTGGAGGGGCGGGACAGATACGCAGTATTTT. It specifies CASSQDWRGGTDTQYF.

In its sample, this clone was seen a few times. This chain uses TRBV28 with TRBJ1-5, with 8 bases aligning to TRBD1. This CDR3 region has 17 residues. The trim removed 7 bases at V and 4 bases at J, leaving 15 bases unmatched. Looked up from germline, CDR1 is MDHEN and CDR2 is SYDVKM. The CDR3 DNA reads TGTGCCAGCACCGCATCACCCGACAGGGGTAGGAATCAGCCCCAGCATTTT. This sequence encodes CASTASPDRGRNQPQHF.